This T cell receptor beta chain comes out of a study of CD8+ T cells in alopecia areata. The CDR3 extends over 15 amino acids. In germline, CDR1 is SEHNR, CDR2 FQNEAQ (reference sequence). The V end lost 4 bases, the J end lost 0 bases, and 9 bases lay between the germline ends. Both peripheral blood and punch biopsies of lesional scalp skin were obtained from patients who had alopecia areata. TCR sequencing used cDNA made by reverse transcription of extracted RNA. The repertoire was sequenced with immunoSEQ multiplex PCR; TCRdb's copy has only in-frame clones and lacks some. This table has some 170,000 clones, just under 60% appearing once. This clone has just one count.

The sample here was CD4+ T cells sorted from blood, taken at week 0. The sequence derives from a human donor with alopecia areata. This rearrangement joins TRBV7-9 to TRBJ1-4; D is perhaps TRBD1 (6 bases). The CDR3 spells CASSSQGSTNEKLFF. The CDR3 DNA sequence: TGTGCCAGCAGCTCACAGGGTTCAACTAATGAAAAACTGTTTTTT.